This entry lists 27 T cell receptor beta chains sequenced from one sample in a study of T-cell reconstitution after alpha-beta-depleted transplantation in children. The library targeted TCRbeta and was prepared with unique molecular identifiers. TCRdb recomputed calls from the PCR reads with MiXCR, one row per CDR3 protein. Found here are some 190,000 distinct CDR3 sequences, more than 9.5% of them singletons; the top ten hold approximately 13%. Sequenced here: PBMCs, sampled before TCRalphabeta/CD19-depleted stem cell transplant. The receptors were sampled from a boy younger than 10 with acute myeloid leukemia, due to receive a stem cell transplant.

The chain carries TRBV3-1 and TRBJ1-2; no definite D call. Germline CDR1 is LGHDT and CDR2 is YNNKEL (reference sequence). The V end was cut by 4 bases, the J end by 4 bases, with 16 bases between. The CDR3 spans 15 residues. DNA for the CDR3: TGTGCCAGCAGCCTGGACGGTTCCTCAGCCTATGGCTACACCTTC. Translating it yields CASSLDGSSAYGYTF.

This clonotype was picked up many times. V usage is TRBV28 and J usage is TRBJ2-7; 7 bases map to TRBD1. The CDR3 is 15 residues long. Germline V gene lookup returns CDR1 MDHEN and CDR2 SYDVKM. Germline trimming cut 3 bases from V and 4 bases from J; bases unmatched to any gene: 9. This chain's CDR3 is CASSFHTTGHYEQYF. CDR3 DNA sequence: TGTGCCAGCAGTTTTCACACGACAGGGCATTACGAGCAGTACTTC.

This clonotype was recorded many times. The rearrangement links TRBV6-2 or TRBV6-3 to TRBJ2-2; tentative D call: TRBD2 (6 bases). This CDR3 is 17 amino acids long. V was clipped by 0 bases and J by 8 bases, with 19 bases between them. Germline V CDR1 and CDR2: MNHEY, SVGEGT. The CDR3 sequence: CASSYSTGLLKPGELFF. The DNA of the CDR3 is TGTGCCAGCAGTTACTCAACGGGACTGCTCAAACCAGGGGAGCTGTTTTTT.

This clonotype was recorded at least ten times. CDR3 nucleotides: TGTGCCAGCAGTGCCCTTTACAATGAGCAGTTCTTC. Translating it yields CASSALYNEQFF. This chain links TRBV12-3 or TRBV12-4 with TRBJ2-1; no definite D call. Trimming took 5 bases from V and 4 from J, leaving 6 bases between them. The CDR3 sequence is 12 residues long.

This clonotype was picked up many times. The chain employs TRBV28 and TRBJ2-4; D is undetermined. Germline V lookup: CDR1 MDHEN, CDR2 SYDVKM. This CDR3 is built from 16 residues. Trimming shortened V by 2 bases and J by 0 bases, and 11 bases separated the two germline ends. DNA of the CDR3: TGTGCCAGCAGTTTACTAGTAGGACCAGCCAAAAACATTCAGTACTTC. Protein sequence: CASSLLVGPAKNIQYF.

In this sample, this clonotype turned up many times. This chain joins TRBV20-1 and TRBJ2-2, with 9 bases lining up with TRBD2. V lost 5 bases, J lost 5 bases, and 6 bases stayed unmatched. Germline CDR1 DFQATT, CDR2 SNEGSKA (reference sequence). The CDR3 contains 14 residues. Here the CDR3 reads CSAPGTSFTGELFF. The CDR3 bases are TGCAGTGCTCCCGGGACTAGCTTTACCGGGGAGCTGTTTTTT.

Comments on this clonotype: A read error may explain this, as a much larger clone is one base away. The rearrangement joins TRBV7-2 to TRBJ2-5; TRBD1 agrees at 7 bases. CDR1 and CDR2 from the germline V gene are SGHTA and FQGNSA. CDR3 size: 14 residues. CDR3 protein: CARSLRGQRETQYF. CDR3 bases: TGTGCCAGAAGCTTAAGGGGGCAGAGGGAGACCCAGTACTTC.

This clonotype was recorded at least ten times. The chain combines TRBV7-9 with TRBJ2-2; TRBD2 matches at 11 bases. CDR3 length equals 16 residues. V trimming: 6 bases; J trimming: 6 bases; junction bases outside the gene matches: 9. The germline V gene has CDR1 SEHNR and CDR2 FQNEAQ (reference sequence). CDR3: CASRPALAGGSGELFF. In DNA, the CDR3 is TGTGCCAGCAGACCAGCTCTAGCGGGAGGATCCGGGGAGCTGTTTTTT.

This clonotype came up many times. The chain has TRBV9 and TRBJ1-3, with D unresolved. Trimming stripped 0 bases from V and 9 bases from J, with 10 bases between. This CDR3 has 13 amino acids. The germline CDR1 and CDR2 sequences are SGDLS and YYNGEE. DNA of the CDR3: TGTGCCAGCAGCGTAGGTCAAGAGGGCACCATATATTTT. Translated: CASSVGQEGTIYF. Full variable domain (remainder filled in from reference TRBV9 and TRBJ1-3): DSGVTQTPKHLITATGQRVTLRCSPRSGDLSVYWYQQSLDQGLQFLIQYYNGEERAKGNILERFSAQQFPDLHSELNLSSLELGDSALYFCASSVGQEGTIYFGEGSWLTVV.

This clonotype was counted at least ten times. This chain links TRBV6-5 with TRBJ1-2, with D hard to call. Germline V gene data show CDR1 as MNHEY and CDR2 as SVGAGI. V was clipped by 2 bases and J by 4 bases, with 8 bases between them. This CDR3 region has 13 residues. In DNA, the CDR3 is TGTGCCAGCAGTTACCCGGGTTCCTATGGCTACACCTTC. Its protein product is CASSYPGSYGYTF.

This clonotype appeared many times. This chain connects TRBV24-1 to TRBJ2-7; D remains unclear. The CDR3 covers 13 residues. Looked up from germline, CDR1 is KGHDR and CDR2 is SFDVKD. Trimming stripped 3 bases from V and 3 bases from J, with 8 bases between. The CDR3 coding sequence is TGTGCCACCAGTGATCGTAGGGTCTACGAGCAGTACGTC. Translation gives CATSDRRVYEQYV.

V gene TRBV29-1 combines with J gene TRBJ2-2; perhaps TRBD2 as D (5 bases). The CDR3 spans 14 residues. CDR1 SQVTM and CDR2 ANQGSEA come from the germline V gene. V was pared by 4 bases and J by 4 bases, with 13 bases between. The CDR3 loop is CSVVSSDGTGELFF. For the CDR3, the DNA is TGCAGCGTTGTCAGTAGCGACGGCACCGGGGAGCTGTTTTTT.

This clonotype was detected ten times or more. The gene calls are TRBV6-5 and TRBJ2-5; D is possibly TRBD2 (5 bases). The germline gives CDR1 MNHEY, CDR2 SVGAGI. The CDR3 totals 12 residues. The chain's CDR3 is CASRGFQETQYF. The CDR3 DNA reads TGTGCGAGTCGGGGATTCCAAGAGACCCAGTACTTC.

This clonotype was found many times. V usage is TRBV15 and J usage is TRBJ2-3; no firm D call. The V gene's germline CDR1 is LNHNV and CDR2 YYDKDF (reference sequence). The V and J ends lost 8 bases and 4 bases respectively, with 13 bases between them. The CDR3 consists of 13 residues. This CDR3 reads CATSSLGSDTQYF. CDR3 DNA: TGTGCCACCTCATCCCTGGGGTCAGATACGCAGTATTTT.

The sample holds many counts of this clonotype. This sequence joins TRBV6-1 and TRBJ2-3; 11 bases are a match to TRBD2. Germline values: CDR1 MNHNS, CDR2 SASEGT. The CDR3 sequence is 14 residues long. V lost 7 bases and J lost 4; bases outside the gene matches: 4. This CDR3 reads CASTTSGRPDTQYF. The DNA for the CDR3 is TGTGCCAGCACCACTAGCGGGAGACCAGATACGCAGTATTTT.

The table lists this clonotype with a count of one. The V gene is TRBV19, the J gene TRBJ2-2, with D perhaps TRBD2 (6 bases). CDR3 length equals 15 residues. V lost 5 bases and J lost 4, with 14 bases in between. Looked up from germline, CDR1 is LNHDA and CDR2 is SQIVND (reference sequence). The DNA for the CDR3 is TGTGCCAGTAGTTGGGGGAAAGCGGGCACCGGGGAGCTGTTTTTT. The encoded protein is CASSWGKAGTGELFF.

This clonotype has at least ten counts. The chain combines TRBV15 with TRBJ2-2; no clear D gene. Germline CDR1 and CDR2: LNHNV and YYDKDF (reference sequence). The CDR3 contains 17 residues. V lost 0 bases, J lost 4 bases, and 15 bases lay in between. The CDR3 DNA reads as TGTGCCACCAGCAGAGATCAGGCGAGTGGGTCCACCGGGGAGCTGTTTTTT. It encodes CATSRDQASGSTGELFF.

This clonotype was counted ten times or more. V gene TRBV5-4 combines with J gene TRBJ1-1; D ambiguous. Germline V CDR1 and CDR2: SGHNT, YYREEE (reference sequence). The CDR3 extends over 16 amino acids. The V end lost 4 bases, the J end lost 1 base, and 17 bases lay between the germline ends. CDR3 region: CASSPGPLGRNTEAFF. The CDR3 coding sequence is TGTGCCAGCAGCCCCGGACCCTTAGGGAGGAACACTGAAGCTTTCTTT.

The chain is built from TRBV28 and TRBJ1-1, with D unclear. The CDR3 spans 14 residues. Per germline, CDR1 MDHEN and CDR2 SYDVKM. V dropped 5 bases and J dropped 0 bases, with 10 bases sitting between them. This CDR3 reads CASSRPILNTEAFF. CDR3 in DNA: TGTGCCAGCAGTAGACCTATCCTGAACACTGAAGCTTTCTTT.

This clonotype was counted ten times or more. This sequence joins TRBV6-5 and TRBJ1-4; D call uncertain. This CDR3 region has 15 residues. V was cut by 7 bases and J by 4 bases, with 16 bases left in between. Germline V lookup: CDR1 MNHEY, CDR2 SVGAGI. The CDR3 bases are TGTGCCAGCACCCCCGGAGCTTCGGGTAATGAAAAACTGTTTTTT. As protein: CASTPGASGNEKLFF.

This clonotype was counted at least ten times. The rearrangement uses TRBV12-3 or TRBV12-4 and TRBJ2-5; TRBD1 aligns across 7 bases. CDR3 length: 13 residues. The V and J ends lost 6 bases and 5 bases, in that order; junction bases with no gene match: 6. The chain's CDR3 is CASSLQGMETQYF. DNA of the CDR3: TGTGCCAGCAGCCTACAGGGGATGGAGACCCAGTACTTC.

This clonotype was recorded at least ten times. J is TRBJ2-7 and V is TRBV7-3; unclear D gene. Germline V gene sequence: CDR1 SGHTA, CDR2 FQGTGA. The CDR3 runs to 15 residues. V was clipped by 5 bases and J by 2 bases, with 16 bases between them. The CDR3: CASSQGPGPAYEQYF. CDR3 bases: TGTGCCAGCAGCCAAGGCCCCGGGCCCGCCTACGAGCAGTACTTC.

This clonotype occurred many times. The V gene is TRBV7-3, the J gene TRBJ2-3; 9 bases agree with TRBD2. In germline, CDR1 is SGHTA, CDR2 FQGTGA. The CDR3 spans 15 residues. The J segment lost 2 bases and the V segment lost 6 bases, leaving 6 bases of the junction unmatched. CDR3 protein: CASSKTSGLTDTQYF. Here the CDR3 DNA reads TGTGCCAGCAGTAAGACTAGCGGACTCACAGATACGCAGTATTTT.

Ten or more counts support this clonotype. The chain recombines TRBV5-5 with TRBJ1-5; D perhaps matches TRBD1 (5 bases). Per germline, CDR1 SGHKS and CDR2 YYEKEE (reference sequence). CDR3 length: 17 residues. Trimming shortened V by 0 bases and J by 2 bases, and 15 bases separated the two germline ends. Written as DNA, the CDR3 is TGTGCCAGCAGCTTGGCGCCTGGGGGGTGGGGCAATCAGCCCCAGCATTTT. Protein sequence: CASSLAPGGWGNQPQHF.

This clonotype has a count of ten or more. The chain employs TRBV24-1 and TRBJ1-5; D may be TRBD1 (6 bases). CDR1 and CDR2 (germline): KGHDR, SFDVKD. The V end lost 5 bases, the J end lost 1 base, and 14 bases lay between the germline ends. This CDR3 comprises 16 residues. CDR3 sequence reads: CATSGSQGSSNQPQHF. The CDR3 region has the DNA TGTGCCACCAGTGGTTCACAGGGTAGCAGCAATCAGCCCCAGCATTTT.

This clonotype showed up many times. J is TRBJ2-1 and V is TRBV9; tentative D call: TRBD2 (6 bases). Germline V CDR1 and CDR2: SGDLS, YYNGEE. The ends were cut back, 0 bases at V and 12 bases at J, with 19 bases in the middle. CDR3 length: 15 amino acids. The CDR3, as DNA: TGTGCCAGCAGCGTAGACGGCCAGCCGGGGGTTTGGCAGTTCTTC. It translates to CASSVDGQPGVWQFF.

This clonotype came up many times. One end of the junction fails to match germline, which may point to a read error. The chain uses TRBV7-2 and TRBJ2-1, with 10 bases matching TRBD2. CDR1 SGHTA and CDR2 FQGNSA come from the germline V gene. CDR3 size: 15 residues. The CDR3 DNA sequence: TGTGCCAGCAGGTTAGGCGCTAGCGGGGGAAGGGAGCAGTTCTTC. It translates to CASRLGASGGREQFF.